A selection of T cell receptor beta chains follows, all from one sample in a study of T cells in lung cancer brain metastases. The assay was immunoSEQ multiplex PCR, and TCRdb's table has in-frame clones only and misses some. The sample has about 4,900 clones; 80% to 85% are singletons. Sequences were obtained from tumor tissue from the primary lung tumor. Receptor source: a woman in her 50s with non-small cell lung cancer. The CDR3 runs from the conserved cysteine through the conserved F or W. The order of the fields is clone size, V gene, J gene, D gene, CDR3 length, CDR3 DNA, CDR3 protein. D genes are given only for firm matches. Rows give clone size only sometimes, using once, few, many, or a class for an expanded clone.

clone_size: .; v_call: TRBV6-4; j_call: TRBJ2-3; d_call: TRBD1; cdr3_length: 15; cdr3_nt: TGTGCCAGCAGTCCCCGACAGGGGGGAACAGATACGCAGTATTTT; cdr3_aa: CASSPRQGGTDTQYF
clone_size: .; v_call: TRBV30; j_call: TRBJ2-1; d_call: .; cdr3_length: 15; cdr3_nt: TGTGCCTGGAGTCGTGGGACGAGCTCCTACAATGAGCAGTTCTTC; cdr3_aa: CAWSRGTSSYNEQFF
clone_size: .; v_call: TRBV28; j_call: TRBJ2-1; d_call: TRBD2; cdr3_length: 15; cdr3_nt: TGTGCCAGCAGTTACCTAGCGGGGGACTACAATGAGCAGTTCTTC; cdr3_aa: CASSYLAGDYNEQFF
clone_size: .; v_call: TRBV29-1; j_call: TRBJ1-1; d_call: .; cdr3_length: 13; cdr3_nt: TGCAGCGTTAAATGGGGGGTCTTGACTGAAGCTTTCTTT; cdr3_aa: CSVKWGVLTEAFF
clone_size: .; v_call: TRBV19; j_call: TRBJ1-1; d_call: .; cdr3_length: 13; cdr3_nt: TGTGCCAGTCGACGAGGGGGGGGCACTGAAGCTTTCTTT; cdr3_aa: CASRRGGGTEAFF
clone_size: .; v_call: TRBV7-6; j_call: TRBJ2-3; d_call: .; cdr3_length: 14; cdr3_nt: TGTGCCAGCAGCTTAGATATAGTTTCAGATACGCAGTATTTT; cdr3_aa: CASSLDIVSDTQYF
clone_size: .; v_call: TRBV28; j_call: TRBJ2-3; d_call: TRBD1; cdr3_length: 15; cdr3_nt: TGTGCCAGCAGGTTGGGACAGGCTAGCACAGATACGCAGTATTTT; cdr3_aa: CASRLGQASTDTQYF
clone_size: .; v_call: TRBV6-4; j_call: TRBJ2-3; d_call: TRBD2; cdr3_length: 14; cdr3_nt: TGTGCCAGCAGTGGGGGGACTAGTTCGGATACGCAGTATTTT; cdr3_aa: CASSGGTSSDTQYF
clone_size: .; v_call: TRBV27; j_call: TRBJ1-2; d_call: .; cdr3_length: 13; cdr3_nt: TGTGCCAGCAGTTTAGGCCCCCTTGGTGGCTACACCTTC; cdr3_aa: CASSLGPLGGYTF
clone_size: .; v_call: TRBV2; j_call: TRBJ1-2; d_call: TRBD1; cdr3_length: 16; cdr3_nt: TGTGCCAGCAGTGACCCCGCCTTTACAGGGGACTATGGCTACACCTTC; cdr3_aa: CASSDPAFTGDYGYTF
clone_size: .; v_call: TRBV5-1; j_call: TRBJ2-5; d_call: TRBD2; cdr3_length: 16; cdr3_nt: TGCGCCAGCAGCTTGGGTCCAGCGGGGGAACAAGAGACCCAGTACTTC; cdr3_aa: CASSLGPAGEQETQYF
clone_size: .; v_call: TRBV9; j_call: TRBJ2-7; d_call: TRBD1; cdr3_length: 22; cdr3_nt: TGTGCCAGCAGCGAGGGGATAGGGACAGGGGCTAGCGGACACTATAACTCCTACGAGCAGTACTTC; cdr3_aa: CASSEGIGTGASGHYNSYEQYF
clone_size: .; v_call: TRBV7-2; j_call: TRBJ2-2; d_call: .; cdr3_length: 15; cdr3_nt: TGTGCCAGCAGCTTGGTCCGACAAGACACCGGGGAGCTGTTTTTT; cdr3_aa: CASSLVRQDTGELFF
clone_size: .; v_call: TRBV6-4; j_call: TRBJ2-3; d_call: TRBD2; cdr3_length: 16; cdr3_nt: TGTGCCAGCAGTGACTCGGGCGGGGGAAGCACAGATACGCAGTATTTT; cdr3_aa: CASSDSGGGSTDTQYF
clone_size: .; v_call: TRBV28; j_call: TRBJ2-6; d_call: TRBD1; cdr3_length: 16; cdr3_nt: TGTGCCAGCAGCAGGACAGGGGCAGGAGGGGCCAACGTCCTGACTTTC; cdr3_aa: CASSRTGAGGANVLTF
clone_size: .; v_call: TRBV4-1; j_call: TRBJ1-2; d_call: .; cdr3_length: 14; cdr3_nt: TGCGCCAGCAGCCAAGATCCGACCGGGGGAGGCTACACCTTC; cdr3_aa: CASSQDPTGGGYTF
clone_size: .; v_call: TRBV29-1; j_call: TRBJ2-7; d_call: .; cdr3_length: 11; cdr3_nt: TGCAGCGTTCGAACCGACTACGAGCAGTACTTC; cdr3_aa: CSVRTDYEQYF
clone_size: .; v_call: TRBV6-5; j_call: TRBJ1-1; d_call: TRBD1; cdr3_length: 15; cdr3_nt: TGTGCCAGCAGTAGCGCAGGACAGGGGAACACTGAAGCTTTCTTT; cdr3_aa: CASSSAGQGNTEAFF
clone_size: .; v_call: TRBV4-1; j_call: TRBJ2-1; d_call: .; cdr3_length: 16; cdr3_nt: TGCGCCAGCAGCCAAGACTGGGGGAACTCCTACAATGAGCAGTTCTTC; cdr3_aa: CASSQDWGNSYNEQFF
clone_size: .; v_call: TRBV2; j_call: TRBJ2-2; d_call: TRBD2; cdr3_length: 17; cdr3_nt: TGTGCCAGCACTGCGACTAGCGGGGGCCCTAGAGCCGGGGAGCTGTTTTTT; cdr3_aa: CASTATSGGPRAGELFF
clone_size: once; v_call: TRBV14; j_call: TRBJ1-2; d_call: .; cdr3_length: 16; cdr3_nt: TGTGCCAGCAGCCAAGGGAGGCCTTGGGTCGGCTATGGCTACACCTTC; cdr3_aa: CASSQGRPWVGYGYTF
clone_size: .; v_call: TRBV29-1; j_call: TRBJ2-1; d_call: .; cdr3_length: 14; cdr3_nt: TGCAGCGCAAAGCAACGGGACACTCACAATGAGCAGTTCTTC; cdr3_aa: CSAKQRDTHNEQFF
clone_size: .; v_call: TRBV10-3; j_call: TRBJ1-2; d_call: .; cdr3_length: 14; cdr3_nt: TGTGCCATCACCTCACAGGGAGCCTACTATGGCTACACCTTC; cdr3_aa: CAITSQGAYYGYTF
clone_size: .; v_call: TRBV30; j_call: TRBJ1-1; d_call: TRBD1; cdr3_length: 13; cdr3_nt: TGTGCCTGGAGGACAGGGCGGGACACTGAAGCTTTCTTT; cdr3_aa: CAWRTGRDTEAFF
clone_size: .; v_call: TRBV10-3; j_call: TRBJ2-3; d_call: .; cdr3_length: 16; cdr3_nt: TGTGCCATCAGTTCGGAAGCGCCTAGCGGCACAGATACGCAGTATTTT; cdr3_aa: CAISSEAPSGTDTQYF
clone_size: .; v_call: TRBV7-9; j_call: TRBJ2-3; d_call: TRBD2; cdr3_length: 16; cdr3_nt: TGTGCCAGCAGCCCACGGACTAGCGGAAGCACAGATACGCAGTATTTT; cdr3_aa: CASSPRTSGSTDTQYF
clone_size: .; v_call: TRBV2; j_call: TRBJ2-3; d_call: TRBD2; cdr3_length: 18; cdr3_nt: TGTGCCAGCAGTGCCCCGGGACTAGCGGACGGCGGCGGAGATACGCAGTATTTT; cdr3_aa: CASSAPGLADGGGDTQYF
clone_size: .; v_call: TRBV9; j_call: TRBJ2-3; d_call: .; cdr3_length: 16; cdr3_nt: TGTGCCAGCAGCGCCCGGGAGGGGGCCCTCACAGATACGCAGTATTTT; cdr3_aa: CASSAREGALTDTQYF
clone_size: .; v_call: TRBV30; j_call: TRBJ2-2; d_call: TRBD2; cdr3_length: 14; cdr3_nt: TGTGCCTGGAAAGCGGGAGTGACAACCGGGGAGCTGTTTTTT; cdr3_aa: CAWKAGVTTGELFF
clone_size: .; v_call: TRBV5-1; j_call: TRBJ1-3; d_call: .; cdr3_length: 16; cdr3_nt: TGCGCCAGCAGCTTGTCTTACGCAGGCTCTGGAAACACCATATATTTT; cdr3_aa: CASSLSYAGSGNTIYF
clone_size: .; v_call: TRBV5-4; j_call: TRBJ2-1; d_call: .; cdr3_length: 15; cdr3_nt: TGTGCCAGCAGCTTGGCTTTAGCGGCGGCCAATGAGCAGTTCTTC; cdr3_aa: CASSLALAAANEQFF
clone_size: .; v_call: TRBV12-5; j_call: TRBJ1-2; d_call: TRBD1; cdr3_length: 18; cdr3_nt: TGTGCTAGTGGTTTGGCGAGACCTAATGACAGGGATATCTATGGCTACACCTTC; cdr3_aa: CASGLARPNDRDIYGYTF
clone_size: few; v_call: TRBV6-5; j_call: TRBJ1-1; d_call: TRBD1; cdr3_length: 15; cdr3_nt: TGTGCCAGCAGTTACTCGAGACAGGGGGGGACTGAAGCTTTCTTT; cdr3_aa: CASSYSRQGGTEAFF
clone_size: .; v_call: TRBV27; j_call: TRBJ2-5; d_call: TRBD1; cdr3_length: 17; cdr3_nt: TGTGCCAGCAGTTTATTCGGGACAGGGCCGTTAGAACGAACTCAGTACTTC; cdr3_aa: CASSLFGTGPLERTQYF
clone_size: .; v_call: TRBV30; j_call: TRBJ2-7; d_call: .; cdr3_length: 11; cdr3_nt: TGTGCCTCGAGTGGGGGGTACGAGCAGTACTTC; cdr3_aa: CASSGGYEQYF
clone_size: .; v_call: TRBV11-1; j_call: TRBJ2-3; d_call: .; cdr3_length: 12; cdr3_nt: TGTGTCAGCAGCTTGGGGGGAGATACGCAGTATTTT; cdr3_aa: CVSSLGGDTQYF
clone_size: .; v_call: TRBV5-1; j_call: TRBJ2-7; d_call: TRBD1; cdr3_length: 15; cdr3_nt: TGCGCCAGCAGCTTGAAATCGGGACAGGGCTACGAGCAGTACTTC; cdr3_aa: CASSLKSGQGYEQYF
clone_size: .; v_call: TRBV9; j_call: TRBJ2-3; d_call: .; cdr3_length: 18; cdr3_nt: TGTGCCAGCAGCCCTCGGGGGGCACACCAGGGCCCCCCAGATACGCAGTATTTT; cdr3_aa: CASSPRGAHQGPPDTQYF
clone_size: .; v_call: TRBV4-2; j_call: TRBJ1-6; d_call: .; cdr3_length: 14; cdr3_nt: TGTGCCAGCAGCCAAGAGACGGGGGGATCACCCCTCCACTTT; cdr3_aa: CASSQETGGSPLHF
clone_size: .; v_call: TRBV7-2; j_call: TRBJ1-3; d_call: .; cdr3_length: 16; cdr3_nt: TGTGCCAGCAGCTCAGGGGCAGGGATCTCTGGAAACACCATATATTTT; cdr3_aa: CASSSGAGISGNTIYF
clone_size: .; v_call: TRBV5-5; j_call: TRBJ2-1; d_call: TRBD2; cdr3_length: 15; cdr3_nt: TGTGCCAGCAGCTTGGTACTAGCGGGAGGGCCTTCCCCGTTCTTC; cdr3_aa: CASSLVLAGGPSPFF
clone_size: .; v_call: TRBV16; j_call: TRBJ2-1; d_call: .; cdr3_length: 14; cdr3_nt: TGTGCCAGCAGCCAGATCTGGAGGGACAATGAGCAGTTCTTC; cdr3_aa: CASSQIWRDNEQFF
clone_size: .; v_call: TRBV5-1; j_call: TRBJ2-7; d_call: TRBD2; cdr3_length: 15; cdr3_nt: TGCGCCAGCAGCTTGGAACTAGCGGGAGCTCCCCAGCAGTACTTC; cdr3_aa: CASSLELAGAPQQYF
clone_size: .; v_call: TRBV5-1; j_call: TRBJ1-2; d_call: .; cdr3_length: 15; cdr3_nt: TGCGCCAGCAGCTTGGAGACAGGAGAAAGGGGTGGCTACACCTTC; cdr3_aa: CASSLETGERGGYTF
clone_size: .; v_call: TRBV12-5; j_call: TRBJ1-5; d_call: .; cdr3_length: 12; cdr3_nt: TGTGCTAGTGGTTTGTCCCATCAGCTCCAGCATTTT; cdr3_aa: CASGLSHQLQHF
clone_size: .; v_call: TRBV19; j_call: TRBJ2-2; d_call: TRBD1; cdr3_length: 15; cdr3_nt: TGTGCCAGTAGTCGCGGGCAGGGGGCGTTCGGGGAGCTGTTTTTT; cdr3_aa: CASSRGQGAFGELFF
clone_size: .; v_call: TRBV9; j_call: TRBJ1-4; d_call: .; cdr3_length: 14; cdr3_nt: TGTGCCAGCAGCGGAAGGGAGGGTAATGAAAAACTGTTTTTT; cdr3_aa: CASSGREGNEKLFF
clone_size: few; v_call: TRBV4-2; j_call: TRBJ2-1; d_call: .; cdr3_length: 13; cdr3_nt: TGTGCCAGCAGCCAAGATTTTGTTGGTGAGCAGTTCTTC; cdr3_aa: CASSQDFVGEQFF
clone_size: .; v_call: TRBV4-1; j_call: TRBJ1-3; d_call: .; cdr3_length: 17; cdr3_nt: TGCGCCAGCAGCCAAGTCCCAGGTGAAGGGTCTGGAAACACCATATATTTT; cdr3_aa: CASSQVPGEGSGNTIYF
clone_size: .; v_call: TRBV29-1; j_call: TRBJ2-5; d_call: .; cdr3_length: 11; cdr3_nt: TGCAGCGTCGACAGTCCACAGACCCAGTACTTC; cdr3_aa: CSVDSPQTQYF
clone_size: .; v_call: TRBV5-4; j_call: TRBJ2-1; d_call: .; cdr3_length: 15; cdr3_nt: TGTGCTAGCAGCGACGGGGGGCCGTCCTACAATGAGCAGTTCTTC; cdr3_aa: CASSDGGPSYNEQFF